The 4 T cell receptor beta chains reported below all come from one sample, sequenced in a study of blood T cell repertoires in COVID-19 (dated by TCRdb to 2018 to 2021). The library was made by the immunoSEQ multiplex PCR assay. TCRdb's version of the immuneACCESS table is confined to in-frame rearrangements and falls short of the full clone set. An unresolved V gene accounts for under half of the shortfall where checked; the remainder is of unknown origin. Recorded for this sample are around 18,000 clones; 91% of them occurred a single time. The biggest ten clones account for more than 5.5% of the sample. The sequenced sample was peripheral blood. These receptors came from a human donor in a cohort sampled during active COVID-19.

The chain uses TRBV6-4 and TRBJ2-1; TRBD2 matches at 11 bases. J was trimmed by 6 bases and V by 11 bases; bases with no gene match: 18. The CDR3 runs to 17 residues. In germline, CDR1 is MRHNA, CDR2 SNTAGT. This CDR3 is CAPRLAGKQLRLNEQFF. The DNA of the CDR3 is TGTGCCCCCCGACTAGCGGGAAAACAACTAAGACTCAATGAGCAGTTCTTC.

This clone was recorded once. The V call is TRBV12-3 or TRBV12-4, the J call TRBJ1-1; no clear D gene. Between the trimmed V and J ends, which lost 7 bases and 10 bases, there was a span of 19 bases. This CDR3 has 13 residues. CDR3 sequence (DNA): TGTGCCAGCACCACCCGCGGGGAGTTCGGAGCTTTCTTT. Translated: CASTTRGEFGAFF.

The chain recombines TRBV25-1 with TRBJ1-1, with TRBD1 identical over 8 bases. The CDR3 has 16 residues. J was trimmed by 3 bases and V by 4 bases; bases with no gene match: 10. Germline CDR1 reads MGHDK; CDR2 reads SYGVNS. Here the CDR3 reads CASSANQGAGDTEAFF. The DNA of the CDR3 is TGTGCCAGCAGTGCGAATCAGGGGGCAGGGGACACTGAAGCTTTCTTT.

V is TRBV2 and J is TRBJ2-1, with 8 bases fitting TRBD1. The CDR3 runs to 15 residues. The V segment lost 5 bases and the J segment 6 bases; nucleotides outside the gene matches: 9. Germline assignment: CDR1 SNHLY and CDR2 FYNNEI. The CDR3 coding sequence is TGTGCCAGCAGTACCGGGACAGGAGGGTCCAATGAGCAGTTCTTC. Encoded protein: CASSTGTGGSNEQFF.